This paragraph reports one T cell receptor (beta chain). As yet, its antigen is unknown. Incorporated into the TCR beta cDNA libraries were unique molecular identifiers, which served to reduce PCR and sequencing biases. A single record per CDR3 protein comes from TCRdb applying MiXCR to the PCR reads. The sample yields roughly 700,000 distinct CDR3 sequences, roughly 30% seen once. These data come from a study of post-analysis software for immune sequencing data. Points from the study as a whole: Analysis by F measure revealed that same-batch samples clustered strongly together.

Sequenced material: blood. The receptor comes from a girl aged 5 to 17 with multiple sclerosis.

The CDR3 nucleotides are TGTGCCAGCAGCGCCACGGCAGGGACTTCTAACTATGGCTACACCTTC. Amino acid sequence: CASSATAGTSNYGYTF. The J gene is TRBJ1-2, the V gene TRBV9; a possible D gene is TRBD1 (5 bases). This CDR3 is 16 amino acids long. Germline CDR1 reads SGDLS; CDR2 reads YYNGEE. Deletions cut 3 bases from V and 0 bases from J, with 15 bases between.